This entry lists 10 T cell receptor beta chains sequenced from one sample in a study of T cell responses to AZD1222 COVID-19 vaccine. Only in-frame clones appear in the TCRdb table, and some are missing; sequencing was by immunoSEQ multiplex PCR. The data hold over 100,000 clones, with about nine tenths observed a single time. The input for sequencing was peripheral blood, taken on day 0 of AZD1222 vaccination. Receptors originate from an adult in good health.

This chain connects TRBV6-5 to TRBJ2-7, with TRBD2 as a possible D gene (6 bases). With 0 bases removed from V and 4 bases from J, the gap between germline ends came to 10 bases. CDR3 length: 14 amino acids. The germline CDR1 and CDR2 sequences are MNHEY and SVGAGI. CDR3 coding DNA: TGTGCCAGCAGTTACTCCGATCGGGAGTACGAGCAGTACTTC. Protein product: CASSYSDREYEQYF.

This clone has a handful of counts. The J gene is TRBJ1-5, the V gene TRBV21-1; the table's D call of TRBD1 was not tested on the DNA. TRBV21-1 is a recognized pseudogene. This CDR3 contains 18 residues. CDR3 nucleotides: TGTGCCAGCAGCAAAATGGACAGGGGATCAATTAGCAATCAGCCCCAGCATTTT. Protein product: CASSKMDRGSISNQPQHF.

The chain recombines TRBV7-9 with TRBJ1-4; no reliable D call. There are 17 residues in the CDR3. V lost 1 base and J lost 0, with 12 bases in between. CDR1 and CDR2 (germline): SEHNR, FQNEAQ (reference sequence). CDR3 nucleotide sequence: TGTGCCAGCAGCTTAGGTCGAGCGGTTGCAACTAATGAAAAACTGTTTTTT. This encodes CASSLGRAVATNEKLFF.

The chain is built from TRBV30 and TRBJ1-6; 7 nucleotides line up with TRBD1. With V trimmed by 2 bases and J by 6 bases, 1 base remained unmatched. Germline lookup yields CDR1 GTSNPN and CDR2 SVGIG (reference sequence). This CDR3 spans 13 amino acids. For the CDR3, the DNA is TGTGCCTGGAGTAAGGGGGCTAATTCACCCCTCCACTTT. It encodes CAWSKGANSPLHF.

This clone was counted at least ten times. This chain joins TRBV27 and TRBJ1-2, with TRBD1 matching 8 bases. The germline CDR1 and CDR2 sequences are MNHEY and SMNVEV (reference sequence). Trimming took 7 bases from V and 6 from J; bases not matched to a gene: 10. There are 14 residues in the CDR3. CDR3 sequence (DNA): TGTGCCAGCACCGCCCTGGACAGGGTTGATGGCTACACCTTC. It codes for CASTALDRVDGYTF.

This chain connects TRBV5-4 to TRBJ1-2; TRBD1 aligns across 8 bases. The trim removed 3 bases at V and 8 bases at J, leaving 3 bases unmatched. The CDR3 length is 12 residues. Germline V gene data show CDR1 as SGHNT and CDR2 as YYREEE (reference sequence). DNA of the CDR3: TGTGCCAGCAGCTCTTCAGGGGGCGGCTACACCTTC. Its protein product is CASSSSGGGYTF.

This chain joins TRBV6-5 and TRBJ2-7; TRBD2 matches at 14 bases. V trimming: 3 bases; J trimming: 4 bases; junction bases outside the gene matches: 5. The CDR3 covers 16 residues. In germline, CDR1 is MNHEY, CDR2 SVGAGI. CDR3 sequence (DNA): TGTGCCAGCAGTTATCGACTAGCGGGGGGGCGTTACGAGCAGTACTTC. Translating gives CASSYRLAGGRYEQYF.

The table lists this clone with a few counts. The V and J genes are TRBV5-4 and TRBJ2-7, with 9 bases lining up with TRBD1. Germline V CDR1 and CDR2: SGHNT, YYREEE (reference sequence). V was clipped by 3 bases and J by 4 bases; unmatched bases: 5. The CDR3 consists of 14 residues. The CDR3 sequence: CASSSPGQGYEQYF. CDR3 coding DNA: TGTGCCAGCAGCTCTCCGGGACAGGGTTACGAGCAGTACTTC.

This chain uses TRBV28 with TRBJ2-5; a weak D match, TRBD1 (6 bases). This CDR3 region has 16 residues. CDR1 MDHEN and CDR2 SYDVKM come from the germline V gene. Trimming shortened V by 2 bases and J by 6 bases, and 19 bases separated the two germline ends. CDR3 sequence reads: CASSLIAGAGWQTQYF. The CDR3 DNA is TGTGCCAGCAGTTTAATTGCAGGGGCTGGATGGCAGACCCAGTACTTC. Variable domain in full (rest from reference TRBV28 and TRBJ2-5): DVKVTQSSRYLVKRTGEKVFLECVQDMDHENMFWYRQDPGLGLRLIYFSYDVKMKEKGDIPEGYSVSREKKERFSLILESASTNQTSMYLCASSLIAGAGWQTQYFGPGTRLLVL.

The genes are TRBV29-1 and TRBJ1-1; maybe TRBD1 (5 bases). Looked up from germline, CDR1 is SQVTM and CDR2 is ANQGSEA. V shed 7 bases and J shed 5 bases, with 11 bases lying between them. The CDR3 is 11 amino acids. The CDR3: CSARPGTEAFF. The DNA for the CDR3 is TGCAGCGCCCGCCCAGGGACTGAAGCTTTCTTT.